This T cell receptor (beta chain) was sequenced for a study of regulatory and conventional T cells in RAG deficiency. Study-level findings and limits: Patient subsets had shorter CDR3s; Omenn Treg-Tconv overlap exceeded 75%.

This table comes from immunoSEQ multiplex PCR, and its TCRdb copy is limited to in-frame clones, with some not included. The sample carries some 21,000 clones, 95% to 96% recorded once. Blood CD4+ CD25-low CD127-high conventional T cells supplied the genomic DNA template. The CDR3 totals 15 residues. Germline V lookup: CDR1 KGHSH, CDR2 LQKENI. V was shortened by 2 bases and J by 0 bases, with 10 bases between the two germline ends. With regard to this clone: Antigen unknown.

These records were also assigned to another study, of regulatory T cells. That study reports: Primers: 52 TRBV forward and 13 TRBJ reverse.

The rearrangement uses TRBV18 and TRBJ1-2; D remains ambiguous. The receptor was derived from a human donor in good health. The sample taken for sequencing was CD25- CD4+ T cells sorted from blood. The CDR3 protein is CASSPLGGPNYGYTF. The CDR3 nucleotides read TGTGCCAGCTCACCATTGGGAGGACCTAACTATGGCTACACCTTC.